These 22 T cell receptor beta chains originate from one sample sequenced in a study of CD8+CD57+ T cells in acquired aplastic anemia. The authors sequenced patients whose flow cytometry had shown CD8+CD57+ cell expansion. Profiling of TCR beta VDJ combinations and CDR3 sequences used genomic DNA as template. Each CDR3 protein gets one entry after TCRdb re-called the reads with MiXCR. The sample has about 250,000 distinct CDR3 sequences, around 43% seen once; the top ten hold about 8.3%. The sample was sorted CD4+, CD8+, or CD8+CD57+ T cells (not recorded which) from PBMCs. Every receptor here comes from a human donor with aplastic anemia.

This clonotype was recorded at least ten times. The chain couples TRBV4-2 to TRBJ1-1; D perhaps matches TRBD1 (6 bases). Between the trimmed V and J ends, which lost 3 bases and 2 bases, there was a span of 13 bases. From germline, CDR1 is LGHNA and CDR2 YNFKEQ. The CDR3 extends over 15 amino acids. CDR3 residues: CASSQETGPNTEAFF. CDR3 sequence (DNA): TGTGCCAGCAGCCAGGAGACAGGTCCTAACACTGAAGCTTTCTTT.

This sequence joins TRBV2 and TRBJ2-2; 7 nucleotides line up with TRBD1. V gave up 7 bases and J gave up 6 bases; unmatched junction bases: 5. The germline V gene encodes CDR1 SNHLY and CDR2 FYNNEI. The CDR3 length is 13 residues. The CDR3 loop is CASMRQGAGELFF. The CDR3 coding sequence is TGTGCCAGCATGAGACAGGGCGCCGGGGAGCTGTTTTTT.

The V call is TRBV7-3, the J call TRBJ2-7; TRBD1 agrees at 9 bases. In germline, CDR1 is SGHTA, CDR2 FQGTGA. The ends lost 6 bases at V and 2 bases at J; junction bases unmatched: 2. This CDR3 is 13 amino acids long. CDR3 sequence reads: CASRDRGTYEQYF. The CDR3 DNA is TGTGCCAGCAGGGACAGGGGTACCTACGAGCAGTACTTC.

This clonotype was seen repeatedly, ten times or more. This chain uses TRBV15 with TRBJ2-1, with TRBD2 matching over 8 bases. The CDR3 loop spans 15 amino acids. The germline V gene encodes CDR1 LNHNV and CDR2 YYDKDF (reference sequence). The J segment lost 1 base and the V segment lost 1 base, leaving 0 bases of the junction unmatched. CDR3 protein: CATSRGLASYNEQFF. The CDR3, as DNA: TGTGCCACCAGCAGAGGACTAGCGTCCTACAATGAGCAGTTCTTC.

This clonotype was found many times. In DNA form, the CDR3 reads TGTGCCAGCAGTTTGGGGGACGCCTATAATTCACCCCTCCACTTT. Translating it yields CASSLGDAYNSPLHF. The chain couples TRBV27 to TRBJ1-6, with D possibly being TRBD1 (5 bases). Trimming shortened V by 3 bases and J by 2 bases, and 8 bases separated the two germline ends. The germline gives CDR1 MNHEY, CDR2 SMNVEV (reference sequence). The CDR3 loop spans 15 amino acids.

This clonotype was seen many times. The V gene is TRBV29-1, the J gene TRBJ1-1; D is unresolved. The CDR3 is made up of 12 amino acids. Trimming removed 4 bases at V and 3 bases at J, with 9 bases between. Germline-derived CDR1 and CDR2 are SQVTM and ANQGSEA. CDR3 protein: CSVVAGDTEAFF. The CDR3 region has the DNA TGCAGCGTTGTGGCGGGAGACACTGAAGCTTTCTTT.

In its sample, this clonotype was seen many times. The rearrangement uses TRBV20-1 and TRBJ2-5; D remains unclear. CDR1 and CDR2 (germline): DFQATT, SNEGSKA (reference sequence). Trimming removed 0 bases from V and 5 bases from J, with 19 bases in between. The CDR3 runs 16 residues. This chain's CDR3 is CSARDQASKAPETQYF. DNA of the CDR3: TGCAGTGCTAGAGATCAGGCTTCCAAAGCCCCCGAGACCCAGTACTTC.

This chain uses TRBV29-1 with TRBJ2-7; 8 nucleotides match TRBD1. The CDR3 is 12 amino acids. The V gene end was trimmed by 8 bases and the J gene end by 7 bases; junction bases not matched to a gene: 10. CDR1 is SQVTM, CDR2 ANQGSEA, per germline. CDR3 amino acids: CSTGQAVGEQYF. Here the CDR3 DNA reads TGCAGCACGGGACAGGCGGTGGGGGAGCAGTACTTC.

This clonotype was observed at least ten times. The J gene is TRBJ1-4, the V gene TRBV5-5, with a tentative D call TRBD1 (5 bases). Trimming took 0 bases from V and 5 from J, leaving 17 bases between them. This CDR3 has 17 residues. The germline CDR1 and CDR2 sequences are SGHKS and YYEKEE (reference sequence). The CDR3 loop is CASSLAELRGGNEKLFF. In DNA, the CDR3 is TGTGCCAGCAGCTTGGCCGAATTGCGGGGGGGGAATGAAAAACTGTTTTTT.

This clonotype was seen ten or more times. This sequence joins TRBV13 and TRBJ1-1, with 11 bases lining up with TRBD1. CDR1 and CDR2 (germline): PRHDT, FYEKMQ (reference sequence). The V segment lost 6 bases and the J segment 4 bases; nucleotides outside the gene matches: 10. The CDR3 runs to 16 residues. CDR3 bases: TGTGCCAGCAGACCCGGGACAGGGGGTGGAACCACTGAAGCTTTCTTT. It codes for CASRPGTGGGTTEAFF.

The rearrangement uses TRBV29-1 and TRBJ2-3, with 7 bases fitting TRBD2. The germline V gene has CDR1 SQVTM and CDR2 ANQGSEA. The trim removed 0 bases at V and 0 bases at J, leaving 6 bases unmatched. CDR3 size: 16 residues. CDR3 sequence reads: CSVEDDGRPSTDTQYF. CDR3 coding DNA: TGCAGCGTTGAAGATGACGGGAGGCCCAGCACAGATACGCAGTATTTT.

This clonotype is a singleton in its sample. Just one base apart from a much larger clone, this may be a read error. Likely a read error: the CDR3 ends without its conserved phenylalanine or tryptophan. V and J are TRBV7-9 and TRBJ2-2; a possible D gene is TRBD2 (6 bases). Germline-derived CDR1 and CDR2 are SEHNR and FQNEAQ (reference sequence). V lost 4 bases to trimming and J lost 7 bases, with 13 bases between them. This CDR3 has 14 residues. The chain's CDR3 is CASSSPRGIGELFL. The CDR3 DNA sequence: TGTGCCAGCAGCTCCCCCCGGGGGATCGGGGAGCTGTTTCTT.

A remark on this clonotype: A read error may account for a junction end that differs from germline. The gene calls are TRBV14 and TRBJ2-1, with 7 bases that match TRBD2. The CDR3 sequence is 16 residues long. Per germline, CDR1 SGHDN and CDR2 FVKESK. CDR3 sequence: CASSQDRGRARNEQSF. The CDR3 DNA reads as TGTGCCAGCAGCCAAGATCGTGGGAGGGCCCGTAATGAGCAGTCCTTC.

This clonotype was seen a single time. V gene TRBV7-9 combines with J gene TRBJ2-7, with 10 nucleotides matching TRBD2. The trim removed 5 bases at V and 7 bases at J, leaving 11 bases unmatched. Germline-derived CDR1 and CDR2 are SEHNR and FQNEAQ (reference sequence). The length of the CDR3 is 15 residues. This CDR3 reads CASSPILAGPQEQYF. DNA of the CDR3: TGTGCCAGCAGCCCAATACTAGCGGGACCACAGGAGCAGTACTTC.

This clonotype was recorded once. One end of the junction fails to match germline, which may point to a read error. The chain employs TRBV9 and TRBJ1-2; TRBD1 matches at 7 bases. Per germline, CDR1 SGDLS and CDR2 YYNGEE. The CDR3 covers 10 residues. This CDR3 is CASSGGDRAF. The CDR3 DNA reads as TGTGCCAGCAGTGGGGGGGACAGAGCCTTC. The full variable domain, in which reference TRBV9 and TRBJ1-2 provide the parts outside the CDR3, is DSGVTQTPKHLITATGQRVTLRCSPRSGDLSVYWYQQSLDQGLQFLIQYYNGEERAKGNILERFSAQQFPDLHSELNLSSLELGDSALYFCASSGGDRAFGSGTRLTVV.

This clonotype has ten or more counts. The J gene is TRBJ1-1, the V gene TRBV7-9; D is uncertain. Trimming removed 2 bases from V and 10 bases from J, with 8 bases in between. The CDR3 has 11 residues. Germline assignment: CDR1 SEHNR and CDR2 FQNEAQ (reference sequence). The DNA for the CDR3 is TGTGCCAGCAGCTTAAGCCTAGGAGCTTTCTTT. Translated, it gives CASSLSLGAFF. Together with reference TRBV7-9 and TRBJ1-1, the CDR3 gives the full variable domain: DTGVSQNPRHKITKRGQNVTFRCDPISEHNRLYWYRQTLGQGPEFLTYFQNEAQLEKSRLLSDRFSAERPKGSFSTLEIQRTEQGDSAMYLCASSLSLGAFFGQGTRLTVV.

The J gene is TRBJ1-1, the V gene TRBV11-2, with 7 bases aligning to TRBD1. The J segment lost 0 bases and the V segment lost 3 bases, leaving 4 bases of the junction unmatched. Germline CDR1 reads SGHAT; CDR2 reads FQNNGV. The CDR3 length is 15 residues. Written as DNA, the CDR3 is TGTGCCAGCAGCTTGTGGGACAGCATGAACACTGAAGCTTTCTTT. This encodes CASSLWDSMNTEAFF.

The V gene is TRBV14, the J gene TRBJ2-3; D is unclear. This CDR3 contains 12 residues. V was pared by 5 bases and J by 3 bases, with 6 bases between. Germline assignment: CDR1 SGHDN and CDR2 FVKESK. The CDR3, as DNA: TGTGCCAGCAGCACCCGGACAGATACGCAGTATTTT. It specifies CASSTRTDTQYF.

This clonotype was seen many times. J is TRBJ1-2 and V is TRBV7-9, with no clear D. The V gene lost 4 bases and the J gene lost 4 bases, with 19 bases spanning the gap. The CDR3 has 16 amino acids. Germline V gene sequence: CDR1 SEHNR, CDR2 FQNEAQ (reference sequence). CDR3 amino acids: CASSSGNVQPAYGYTF. CDR3 nucleotide sequence: TGTGCCAGCAGCTCGGGAAACGTACAACCGGCCTATGGCTACACCTTC.

V and J are TRBV7-2 and TRBJ2-3; D is perhaps TRBD2 (6 bases). The V end lost 5 bases, the J end lost 3 bases, and 12 bases lay between the germline ends. The CDR3 is 14 residues long. Germline values: CDR1 SGHTA, CDR2 FQGNSA. The CDR3: CASSQVGGTDTQYF. CDR3 DNA sequence: TGTGCCAGCAGCCAAGTTGGGGGGACAGATACGCAGTATTTT.

A word on this clonotype: It may be a read error: a sequence one base away is much more abundant. This chain joins TRBV7-9 and TRBJ2-3; D may correspond to TRBD1 or TRBD2 (6 bases each). Germline-derived CDR1 and CDR2 are SEHNR and FQNEAQ (reference sequence). CDR3 size: 15 residues. The V gene lost 8 bases and the J gene lost 4 bases, with 19 bases spanning the gap. The CDR3 spells CASAGLRGASDTQYF. The CDR3 coding sequence is TGTGCCAGCGCTGGCCTTAGGGGGGCCTCAGATACGCAGTATTTT.

This clonotype has a count of ten or more. The chain couples TRBV6-1 to TRBJ2-7, with D unclear. Germline-derived CDR1 and CDR2 are MNHNS and SASEGT. V was cut by 4 bases and J by 2 bases, with 9 bases left in between. There are 13 residues in the CDR3. Here the CDR3 DNA reads TGTGCCAGCAGTGCCGTCGGTGCCTACGAGCAGTACTTC. Amino acid sequence: CASSAVGAYEQYF.